These 11 T cell receptor beta chains came from one sample sequenced in a study of beta chain features in type 1 diabetes. The authors reverse transcribed all of the isolated RNA, so sequencing captured expressed TCRB transcripts. Here immunoSEQ multiplex PCR was the method, and the copy in TCRdb shows in-frame clones only, minus some. The table shows under 900,000 clones, with roughly a sixth occurring only once. The sample taken for sequencing was naive CD4+ T cells from blood. The source is a woman aged 18 to 35 in good health.

The chain joins TRBV2 to TRBJ1-5; 8 bases map to TRBD1. The germline V gene has CDR1 SNHLY and CDR2 FYNNEI. This CDR3 region has 14 residues. V lost 4 bases, J lost 2 bases, and 1 base stayed unmatched. The CDR3 nucleotides are TGTGCCAGCAGTGTACAGGGGGGCAATCAGCCCCAGCATTTT. Its translation is CASSVQGGNQPQHF.

Only a few counts were recorded for this clone. The chain carries TRBV5-1 and TRBJ2-7, with a tentative D call TRBD2 (6 bases). Trimming left V 4 bases short and J 2 bases short, with 16 bases between. This CDR3 has 15 amino acids. Germline CDR1 and CDR2: SGHRS and YFSETQ. CDR3 DNA sequence: TGCGCCAGCAGCGAGTTGGGGGGAGTACCCTACGAGCAGTACTTC. The encoded protein is CASSELGGVPYEQYF.

This clone was counted only a few times. This rearrangement joins TRBV6-5 to TRBJ2-1; 7 bases map to TRBD1. V was pared by 4 bases and J by 0 bases, with 3 bases of the junction left unmatched. The CDR3 totals 15 residues. Germline assignment: CDR1 MNHEY and CDR2 SVGAGI. DNA of the CDR3: TGTGCCAGCAGTTGGACAGGACCCTCCTACAATGAGCAGTTCTTC. Its translation is CASSWTGPSYNEQFF.

The chain joins TRBV10-3 to TRBJ1-2; 9 nucleotides line up with TRBD1. This CDR3 has 14 residues. CDR1 is ENHRY and CDR2 is SYGVKD in the germline V gene. After removal of 6 bases from V and 3 bases from J, the junction contained 5 bases not matched to a gene. The CDR3 region is CAIRRDREHYGYTF. The CDR3 coding sequence is TGTGCCATCAGGCGGGACAGGGAGCACTATGGCTACACCTTC.

This clone was observed a few times. This rearrangement joins TRBV6-1 to TRBJ1-4; no clear D. Germline V CDR1 and CDR2: MNHNS, SASEGT. V lost 2 bases to trimming and J lost 4 bases, with 8 bases between them. The CDR3 runs 14 residues. The CDR3 bases are TGTGCCAGCAGTGAAAGGGCCTTTAATGAAAAACTGTTTTTT. This gives the protein CASSERAFNEKLFF.

V is TRBV12-5 and J is TRBJ2-1, with D possibly being TRBD1 (6 bases). CDR3 length: 16 residues. In germline, CDR1 is LGHNT, CDR2 FRNRAP. Trimming removed 0 bases at V and 2 bases at J, with 11 bases between. The CDR3 spells CASGLVQGTAYNEQFF. The CDR3 DNA is TGTGCTAGTGGTTTGGTCCAGGGGACCGCCTACAATGAGCAGTTCTTC.

This clone showed up just a few times. DNA of the CDR3: TGTGCCAGCAGTGAGATGGGGGCGGTCTACGAGCAGTACTTC. As protein: CASSEMGAVYEQYF. The chain combines TRBV6-6 with TRBJ2-7, with TRBD1 as a possible D gene (6 bases). The germline CDR1 and CDR2 sequences are MNHNY and SVGAGI (reference sequence). The CDR3 has 14 amino acids. The V end was cut by 5 bases, the J end by 3 bases, with 14 bases between.

This clone was detected a few times. This chain joins TRBV5-1 and TRBJ2-2, with 9 bases fitting TRBD1. Germline lookup yields CDR1 SGHRS and CDR2 YFSETQ. This CDR3 is built from 15 residues. The trim removed 9 bases at V and 0 bases at J, leaving 6 bases unmatched. CDR3 protein: CATSQGAPNTGELFF. DNA for the CDR3: TGCGCCACCTCACAGGGGGCCCCGAACACCGGGGAGCTGTTTTTT.

This clone showed up just a few times. The rearrangement uses TRBV7-2 and TRBJ2-4; D gene unclear. Trimming shortened V by 6 bases and J by 1 base, and 13 bases separated the two germline ends. Germline values: CDR1 SGHTA, CDR2 FQGNSA. This CDR3 has 15 residues. CDR3 region: CASSSGGVAKNIQYF. The CDR3 nucleotides are TGTGCCAGCAGTTCGGGTGGGGTGGCCAAAAACATTCAGTACTTC.

The V gene is TRBV11-1, the J gene TRBJ2-6, with 10 bases identical to TRBD1. CDR1 and CDR2 from the germline V gene are SGHAT and FQDESV (reference sequence). The CDR3 runs 17 residues. Trimming at V came to 5 bases and at J to 2 bases, leaving 6 bases not matched to a gene. The DNA of the CDR3 is TGTGCCAGCAGCCGTTGGGACAGGGGAGCTGGGGCCAACGTCCTGACTTTC. Amino acid sequence: CASSRWDRGAGANVLTF. Supplemented by reference TRBV11-1 and TRBJ2-6, the full variable domain reads EAEVAQSPRYKITEKSQAVAFWCDPISGHATLYWYRQILGQGPELLVQFQDESVVDDSQLPKDRFSAERLKGVDSTLKIQPAELGDSAMYLCASSRWDRGAGANVLTFGAGSRLTVL.

The sample holds a few counts of this clone. The chain employs TRBV7-2 and TRBJ2-7; D may be TRBD1 (5 bases). With 1 base removed from V and 3 bases from J, the gap between germline ends came to 10 bases. This CDR3 region has 14 residues. CDR1 is SGHTA and CDR2 is FQGNSA in the germline V gene. This chain's CDR3 is CASSLDGARYEQYF. In DNA form, the CDR3 reads TGTGCCAGCAGCTTAGATGGGGCTCGCTACGAGCAGTACTTC.